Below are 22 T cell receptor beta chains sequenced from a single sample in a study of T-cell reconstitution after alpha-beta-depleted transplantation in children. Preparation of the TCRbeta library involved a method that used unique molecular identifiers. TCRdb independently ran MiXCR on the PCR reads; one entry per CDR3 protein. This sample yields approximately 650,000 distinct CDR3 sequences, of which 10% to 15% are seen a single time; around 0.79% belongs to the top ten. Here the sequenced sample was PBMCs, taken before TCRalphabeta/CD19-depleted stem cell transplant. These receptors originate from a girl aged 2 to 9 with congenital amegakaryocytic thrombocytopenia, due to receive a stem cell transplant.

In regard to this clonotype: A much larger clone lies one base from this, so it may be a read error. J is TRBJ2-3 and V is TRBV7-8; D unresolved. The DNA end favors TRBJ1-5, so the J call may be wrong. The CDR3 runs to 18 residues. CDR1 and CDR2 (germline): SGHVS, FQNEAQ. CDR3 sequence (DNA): TGTGCCAGCAGCCTCCAGAGGTGGACTAGCGGGTTCCCAGATACGCAGCATTTT. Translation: CASSLQRWTSGFPDTQHF.

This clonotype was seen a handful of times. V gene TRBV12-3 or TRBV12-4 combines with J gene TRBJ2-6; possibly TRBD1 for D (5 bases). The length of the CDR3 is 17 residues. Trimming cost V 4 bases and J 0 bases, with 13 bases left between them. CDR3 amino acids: CASSSTFQGSGANVLTF. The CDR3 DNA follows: TGTGCCAGCAGTTCAACCTTCCAGGGCTCTGGGGCCAACGTCCTGACTTTC.

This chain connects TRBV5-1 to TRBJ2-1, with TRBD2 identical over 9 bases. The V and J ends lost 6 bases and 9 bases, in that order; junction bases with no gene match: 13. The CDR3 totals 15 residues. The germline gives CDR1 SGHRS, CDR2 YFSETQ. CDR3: CASKDSGSNRIEQFF. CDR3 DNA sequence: TGCGCCAGCAAGGATAGCGGGAGCAATAGGATTGAGCAGTTCTTC.

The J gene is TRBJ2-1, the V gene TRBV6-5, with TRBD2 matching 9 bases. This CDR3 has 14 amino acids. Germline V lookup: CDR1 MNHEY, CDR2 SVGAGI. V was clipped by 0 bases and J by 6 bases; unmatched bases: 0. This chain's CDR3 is CASSYSTSGNEQFF. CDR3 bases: TGTGCCAGCAGTTACTCGACTAGCGGCAATGAGCAGTTCTTC.

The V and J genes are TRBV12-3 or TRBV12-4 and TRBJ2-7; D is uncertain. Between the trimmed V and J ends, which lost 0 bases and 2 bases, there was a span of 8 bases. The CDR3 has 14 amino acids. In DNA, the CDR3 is TGTGCCAGCAGTTTAGCGTCAAACACCTACGAGCAGTACTTC. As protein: CASSLASNTYEQYF.

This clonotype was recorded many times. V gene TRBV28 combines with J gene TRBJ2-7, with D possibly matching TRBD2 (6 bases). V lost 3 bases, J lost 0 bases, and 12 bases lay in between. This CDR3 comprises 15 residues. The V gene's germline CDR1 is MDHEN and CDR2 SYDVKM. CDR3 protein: CASSFQRVSSYEQYF. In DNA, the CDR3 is TGTGCCAGCAGTTTTCAGCGGGTGAGCTCCTACGAGCAGTACTTC. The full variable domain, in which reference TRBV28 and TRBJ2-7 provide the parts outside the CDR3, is DVKVTQSSRYLVKRTGEKVFLECVQDMDHENMFWYRQDPGLGLRLIYFSYDVKMKEKGDIPEGYSVSREKKERFSLILESASTNQTSMYLCASSFQRVSSYEQYFGPGTRLTVT.

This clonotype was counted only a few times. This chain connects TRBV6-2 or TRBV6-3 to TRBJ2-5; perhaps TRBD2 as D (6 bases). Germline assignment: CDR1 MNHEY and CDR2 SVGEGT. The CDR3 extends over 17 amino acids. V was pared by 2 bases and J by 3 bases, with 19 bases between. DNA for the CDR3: TGTGCCAGCAGTTACCCGGGGGAGGACTTTTACAAAGAGACCCAGTACTTC. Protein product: CASSYPGEDFYKETQYF.

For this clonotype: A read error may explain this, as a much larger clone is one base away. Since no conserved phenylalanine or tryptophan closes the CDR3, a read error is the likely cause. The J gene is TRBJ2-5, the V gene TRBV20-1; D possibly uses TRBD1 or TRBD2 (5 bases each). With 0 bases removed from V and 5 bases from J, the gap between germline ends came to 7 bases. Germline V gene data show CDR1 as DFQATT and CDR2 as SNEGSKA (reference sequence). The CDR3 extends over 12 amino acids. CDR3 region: CSAREGRETQYL. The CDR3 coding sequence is TGCAGTGCTAGAGAGGGACGGGAGACCCAGTACTTG.

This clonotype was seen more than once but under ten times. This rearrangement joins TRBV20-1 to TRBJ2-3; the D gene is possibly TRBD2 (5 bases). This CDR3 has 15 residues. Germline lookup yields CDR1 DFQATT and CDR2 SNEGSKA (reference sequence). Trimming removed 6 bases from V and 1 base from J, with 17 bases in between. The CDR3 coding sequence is TGCAGTGCCCGAGCGAGGGCCGGGGGCACAGATACGCAGTATTTT. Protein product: CSARARAGGTDTQYF.

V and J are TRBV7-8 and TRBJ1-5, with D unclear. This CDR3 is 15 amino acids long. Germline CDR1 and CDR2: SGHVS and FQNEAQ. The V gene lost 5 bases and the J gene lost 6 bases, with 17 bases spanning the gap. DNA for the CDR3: TGTGCCAGCAGCCCGAGGGTCAGGTCGAGTCAGCCCCAGCATTTT. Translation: CASSPRVRSSQPQHF. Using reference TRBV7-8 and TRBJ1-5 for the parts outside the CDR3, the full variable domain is GAGVSQSPRYKVAKRGQDVALRCDPISGHVSLFWYQQALGQGPEFLTYFQNEAQLDKSGLPSDRFFAERPEGSVSTLKIQRTQQEDSAVYLCASSPRVRSSQPQHFGDGTRLSIL.

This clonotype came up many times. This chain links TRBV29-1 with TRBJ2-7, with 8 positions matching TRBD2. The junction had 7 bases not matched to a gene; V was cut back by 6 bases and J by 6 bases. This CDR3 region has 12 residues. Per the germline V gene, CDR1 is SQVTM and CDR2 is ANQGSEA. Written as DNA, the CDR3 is TGCAGCGTCGGTCGGACTAGCCGCGAGCAGTACTTC. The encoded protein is CSVGRTSREQYF.

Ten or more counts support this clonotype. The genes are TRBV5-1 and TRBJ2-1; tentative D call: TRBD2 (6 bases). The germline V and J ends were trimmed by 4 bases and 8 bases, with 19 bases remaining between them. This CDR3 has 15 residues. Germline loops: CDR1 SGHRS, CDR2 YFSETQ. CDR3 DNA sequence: TGCGCCAGCAGCCCGCTTCGGCGGGATCTTCATGAGCAGTTCTTC. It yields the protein CASSPLRRDLHEQFF. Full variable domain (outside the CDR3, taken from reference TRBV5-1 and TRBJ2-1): KAGVTQTPRYLIKTRGQQVTLSCSPISGHRSVSWYQQTPGQGLQFLFEYFSETQRNKGNFPGRFSGRQFSNSRSEMNVSTLELGDSALYLCASSPLRRDLHEQFFGPGTRLTVL.

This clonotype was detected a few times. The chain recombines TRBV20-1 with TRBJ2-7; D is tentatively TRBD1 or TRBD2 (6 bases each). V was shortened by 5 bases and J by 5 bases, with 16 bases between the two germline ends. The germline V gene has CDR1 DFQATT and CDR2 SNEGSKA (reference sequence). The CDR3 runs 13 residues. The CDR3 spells CSAVRTGAHEQYF. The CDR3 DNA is TGCAGTGCTGTTCGAACGGGGGCCCACGAGCAGTACTTC.

CDR3 coding DNA: TGTGCCAGCAGCCCGGGACCAATAGAAGAGCAGTTCTTC. Encoded protein: CASSPGPIEEQFF. This chain uses TRBV7-9 with TRBJ2-1; perhaps D is TRBD1 or TRBD2 (5 bases each). CDR1 is SEHNR, CDR2 FQNEAQ, per germline (reference sequence). The CDR3 has 13 amino acids. V shed 5 bases and J shed 10 bases, with 15 bases lying between them.

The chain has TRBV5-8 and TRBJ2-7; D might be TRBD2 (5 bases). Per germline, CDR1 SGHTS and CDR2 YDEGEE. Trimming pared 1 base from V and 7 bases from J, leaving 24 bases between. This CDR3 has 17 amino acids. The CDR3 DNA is TGTGCCAGCAGCTTGTGGTTTGTGGACTTCAAACCGGGGGAGCAGTACTTC. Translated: CASSLWFVDFKPGEQYF. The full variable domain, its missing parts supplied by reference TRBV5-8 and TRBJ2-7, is EAGVTQSPTHLIKTRGQQATLRCSPISGHTSVYWYQQALGLGLQFLLWYDEGEERNRGNFPPRFSGRQFPNYSSELNVNALELEDSALYLCASSLWFVDFKPGEQYFGPGTRLTVT.

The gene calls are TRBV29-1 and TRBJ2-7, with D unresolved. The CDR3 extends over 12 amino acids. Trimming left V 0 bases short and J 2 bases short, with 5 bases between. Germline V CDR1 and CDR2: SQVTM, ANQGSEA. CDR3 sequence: CSVEDGTYEQYF. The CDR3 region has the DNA TGCAGCGTTGAAGATGGTACCTACGAGCAGTACTTC.

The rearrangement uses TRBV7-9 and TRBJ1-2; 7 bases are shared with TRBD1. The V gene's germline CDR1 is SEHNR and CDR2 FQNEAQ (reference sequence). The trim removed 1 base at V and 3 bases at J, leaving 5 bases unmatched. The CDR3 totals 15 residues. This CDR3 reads CASSLVITGDYGYTF. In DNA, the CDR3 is TGTGCCAGCAGCTTAGTCATAACAGGGGACTATGGCTACACCTTC.

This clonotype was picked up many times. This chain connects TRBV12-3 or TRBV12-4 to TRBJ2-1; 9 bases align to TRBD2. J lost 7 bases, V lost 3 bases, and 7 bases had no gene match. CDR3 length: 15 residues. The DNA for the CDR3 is TGTGCCAGCAGTTTTAGTAGCGGGAGTAGTAATGAGCAGTTCTTC. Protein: CASSFSSGSSNEQFF.

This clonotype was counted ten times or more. CDR3: CASSLFGEIQPQHF. The DNA for the CDR3 is TGTGCCAGCAGCTTGTTCGGGGAGATTCAGCCCCAGCATTTT. The chain has TRBV5-8 and TRBJ1-5; D remains ambiguous. The germline gives CDR1 SGHTS, CDR2 YDEGEE. V was trimmed by 1 base and J by 6 bases, leaving 11 bases between them. The CDR3 has 14 amino acids.

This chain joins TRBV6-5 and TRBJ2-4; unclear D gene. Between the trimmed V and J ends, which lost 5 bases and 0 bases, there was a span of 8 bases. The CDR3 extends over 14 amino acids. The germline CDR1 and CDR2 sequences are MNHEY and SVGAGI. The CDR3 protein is CASSQTLAKNIQYF. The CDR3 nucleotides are TGTGCCAGCAGTCAGACCTTAGCCAAAAACATTCAGTACTTC.

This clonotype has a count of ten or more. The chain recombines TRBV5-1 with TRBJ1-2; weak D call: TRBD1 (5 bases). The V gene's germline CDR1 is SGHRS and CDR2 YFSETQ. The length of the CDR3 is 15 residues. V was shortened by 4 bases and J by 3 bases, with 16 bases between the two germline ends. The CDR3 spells CASSQGPGRDYGYTF. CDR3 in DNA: TGCGCCAGCAGCCAGGGCCCGGGACGGGACTATGGCTACACCTTC.

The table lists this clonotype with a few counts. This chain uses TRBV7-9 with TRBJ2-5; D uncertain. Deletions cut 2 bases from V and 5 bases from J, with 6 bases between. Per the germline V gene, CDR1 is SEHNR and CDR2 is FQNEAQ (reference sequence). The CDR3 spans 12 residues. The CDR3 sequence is CASSLHGETQYF. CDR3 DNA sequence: TGTGCCAGCAGCTTACACGGGGAGACCCAGTACTTC.